This is a list of T cell receptor beta chains from one sample in a study of read filtering for tumor transcriptome and immune sequencing. Each CDR3 protein gets one entry after TCRdb re-called the reads with MiXCR. The repertoire includes about 57,000 distinct CDR3 sequences, 20% to 25% of them detected once, and approximately 18% sits in the top ten. Material for sequencing was a population of CD138-negative cells sorted from bone marrow. Receptors originate from a donor at least 40 years old with multiple myeloma. Each CDR3 is given with its conserved first and last residue. Each record gives: J gene, CDR3 length, D gene, clone size, V gene, CDR3 DNA, CDR3 protein. D genes are given only for firm matches. Rows may omit the clone size; those that give it use once, few, many or a size class.

>TRBJ1-1|14|.|many|TRBV6-5
TGTGCCAGCGGGAGGACGTGGGGGAACACTGAAGCTTTCTTT
CASGRTWGNTEAFF
>TRBJ1-5|13|.|.|TRBV29-1
TGCAGCGTTACAACCTATAGCAATCAGCCCCAGCATTTT
CSVTTYSNQPQHF
>TRBJ1-1|11|.|many|TRBV7-3
TGTGCCAGCAGCTTACACACTGAAGCTTTCTTT
CASSLHTEAFF
>TRBJ2-5|15|TRBD1|many|TRBV20-1
TGCAGTGCGCTAGGGACAGTTTGGTACCAAGAGACCCAGTACTTC
CSALGTVWYQETQYF
>TRBJ2-1|14|TRBD2|medium-sized|TRBV15
TGTGCCACCAGCGGCTGGACTAGCGGGAATGAGCAGTTCTTC
CATSGWTSGNEQFF
>TRBJ2-1|13|.|few|TRBV4-1
TGCGCCAGCAGCCAACCATCGAGCGATGAGCAGTTCTTC
CASSQPSSDEQFF
>TRBJ1-2|14|.|many|TRBV20-1
TGCAGTGCTAGAGATATCGGCTCCACCTATGGCTACACCTTC
CSARDIGSTYGYTF
>TRBJ1-5|13|TRBD1|.|TRBV20-1
TGCAGTGCCAGAGACAGGGGCACAGATACGCAGCATTTT
CSARDRGTDTQHF
>TRBJ2-1|18|TRBD2|.|TRBV4-1
TGCGCCAGCAGCCCAGGGACTAGCGGGATAACCTCCTACAATGAGCAGTTCTTC
CASSPGTSGITSYNEQFF
>TRBJ1-1|16|.|many|TRBV11-2
TGTGCCAGCAGCAGCCAAGGAGGGCGTAGGTCTACTGAAGCTTTCTTT
CASSSQGGRRSTEAFF
>TRBJ2-4|16|.|.|TRBV20-1
TGCAGTGCTATCGACAGAGGGACGAGGGCCAAAAACATTCAGTACTTC
CSAIDRGTRAKNIQYF
>TRBJ1-5|15|TRBD1|few|TRBV6-1
TGTGCCAGCAGTGAGAACAGGGGTCACAATCAGCCCCAGCATTTT
CASSENRGHNQPQHF
>TRBJ2-3|14|.|.|TRBV19
TGTGCCAGTAGTATAGGGGCACTCAGGGATACGCAGTATTTT
CASSIGALRDTQYF
>TRBJ2-5|13|.|many|TRBV7-9
TGTGCCAGCAGCTTACCTCTCCAAGAGACCCAGTACTTC
CASSLPLQETQYF
>TRBJ2-2|16|.|many|TRBV5-1
TGCGCCAGCAGCTTTTCGAGGGGCACCGCGGCCGGGGAGCTGTTTTTT
CASSFSRGTAAGELFF
>TRBJ2-3|13|.|.|TRBV5-5
TGTGCCAGCAGCGACTCAGGGTCAGATACGCAGTATTTT
CASSDSGSDTQYF
>TRBJ1-1|16|.|few|TRBV12-3/TRBV12-4
TGTGCCAGCAGCCGGGGGCCTCGGAGGGCCAACACTGAAGCTTTCTTT
CASSRGPRRANTEAFF
>TRBJ2-7|13|.|many|TRBV29-1
TGCAGCGTTGATCTAGGAACATCCTACGAGCAGTACTTC
CSVDLGTSYEQYF
>TRBJ1-4|18|TRBD1|many|TRBV7-9
TGTGCCAGCAGCTTAATCCCGGGACAGGGAGGAGTTTATGAAAAACTGTTTTTT
CASSLIPGQGGVYEKLFF
>TRBJ1-3|14|TRBD1|once|TRBV6-1
TGTGCCAGCAGGACAGGGGTCTCTGGAAACACCATATATTTT
CASRTGVSGNTIYF
>TRBJ1-5|13|.|.|TRBV2
TGTGCCAGCGCGACAGTTCGCAATCAGCCCCAGCATTTT
CASATVRNQPQHF
>TRBJ1-5|13|.|.|TRBV28
TGTGCCAGCAGTGTACAGGGTAATCAGCCCCAGCATTTT
CASSVQGNQPQHF
>TRBJ1-6|16|.|many|TRBV20-1
TGCAGTGCTAGAGATATAGGGGGACAAGCTGGTTCACCCCTCCACTTT
CSARDIGGQAGSPLHF